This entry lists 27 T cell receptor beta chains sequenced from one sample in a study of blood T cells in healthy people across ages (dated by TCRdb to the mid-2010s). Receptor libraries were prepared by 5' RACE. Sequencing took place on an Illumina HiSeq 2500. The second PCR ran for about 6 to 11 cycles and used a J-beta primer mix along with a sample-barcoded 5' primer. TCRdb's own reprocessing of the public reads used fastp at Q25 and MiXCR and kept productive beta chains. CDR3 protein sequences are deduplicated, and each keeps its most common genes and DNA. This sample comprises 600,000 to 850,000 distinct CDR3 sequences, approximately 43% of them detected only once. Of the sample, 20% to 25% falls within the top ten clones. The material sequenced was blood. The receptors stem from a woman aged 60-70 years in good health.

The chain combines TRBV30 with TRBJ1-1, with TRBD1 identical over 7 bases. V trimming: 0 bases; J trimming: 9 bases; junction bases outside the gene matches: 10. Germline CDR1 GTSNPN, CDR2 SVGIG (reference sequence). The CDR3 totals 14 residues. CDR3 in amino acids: CAWSVLAQGEKAFF. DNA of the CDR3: TGTGCCTGGAGTGTTCTGGCCCAGGGGGAGAAAGCTTTCTTT. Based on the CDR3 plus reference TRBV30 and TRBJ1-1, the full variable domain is SQTIHQWPATLVQPVGSPLSLECTVEGTSNPNLYWYRQAAGRGLQLLFYSVGIGQISSEVPQNLSASRPQDRQFILSSKKLLLSDSGFYLCAWSVLAQGEKAFFGQGTRLTVV.

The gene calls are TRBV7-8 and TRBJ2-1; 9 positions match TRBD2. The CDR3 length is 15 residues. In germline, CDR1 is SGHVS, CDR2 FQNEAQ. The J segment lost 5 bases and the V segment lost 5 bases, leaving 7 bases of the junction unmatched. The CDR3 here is CASSPRLADHNEQFF. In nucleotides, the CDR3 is TGTGCCAGCAGCCCAAGACTAGCGGACCACAATGAGCAGTTCTTC.

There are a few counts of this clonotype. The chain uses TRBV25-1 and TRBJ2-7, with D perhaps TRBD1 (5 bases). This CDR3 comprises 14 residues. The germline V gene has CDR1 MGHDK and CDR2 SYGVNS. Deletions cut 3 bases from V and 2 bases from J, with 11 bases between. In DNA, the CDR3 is TGTGCCAGCAGTGAGGCGGCAGGGCCCTACGAGCAGTACTTC. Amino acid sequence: CASSEAAGPYEQYF.

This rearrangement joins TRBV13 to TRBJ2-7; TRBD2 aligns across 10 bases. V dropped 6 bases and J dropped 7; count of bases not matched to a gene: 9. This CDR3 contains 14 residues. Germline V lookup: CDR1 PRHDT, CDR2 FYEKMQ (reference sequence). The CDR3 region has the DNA TGTGCCAGCAGTCCTCTAGCGGGAGTTGGTGAGCAGTACTTC. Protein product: CASSPLAGVGEQYF.

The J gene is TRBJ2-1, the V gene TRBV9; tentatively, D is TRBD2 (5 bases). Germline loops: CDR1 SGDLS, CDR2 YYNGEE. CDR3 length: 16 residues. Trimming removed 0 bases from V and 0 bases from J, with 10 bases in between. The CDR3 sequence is CASSVEGSDSYNEQFF. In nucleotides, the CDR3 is TGTGCCAGCAGCGTAGAAGGGAGTGACTCCTACAATGAGCAGTTCTTC.

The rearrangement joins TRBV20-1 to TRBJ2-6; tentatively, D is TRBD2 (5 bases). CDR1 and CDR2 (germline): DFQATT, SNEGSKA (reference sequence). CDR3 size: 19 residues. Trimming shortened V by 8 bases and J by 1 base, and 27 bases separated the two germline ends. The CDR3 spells CSSTREEGNKPSGANVLTF. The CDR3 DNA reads TGCAGTTCTACTAGGGAAGAGGGTAATAAACCTTCTGGGGCCAACGTCCTGACTTTC.

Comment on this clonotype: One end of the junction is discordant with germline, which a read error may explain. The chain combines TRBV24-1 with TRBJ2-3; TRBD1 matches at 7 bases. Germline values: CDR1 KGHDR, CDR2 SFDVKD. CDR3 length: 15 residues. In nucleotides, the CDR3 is TGTGCCACCAGTGAACGACAGGGAAGCACAGATGCGCAGTATTTT. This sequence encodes CATSERQGSTDAQYF.

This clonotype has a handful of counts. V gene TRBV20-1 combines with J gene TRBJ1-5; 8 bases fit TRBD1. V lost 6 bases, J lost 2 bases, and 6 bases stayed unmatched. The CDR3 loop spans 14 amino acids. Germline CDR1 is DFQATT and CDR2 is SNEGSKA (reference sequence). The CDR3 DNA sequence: TGCAGTGCCTCAGGGGGCTATGGCAATCAGCCCCAGCATTTT. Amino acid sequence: CSASGGYGNQPQHF.

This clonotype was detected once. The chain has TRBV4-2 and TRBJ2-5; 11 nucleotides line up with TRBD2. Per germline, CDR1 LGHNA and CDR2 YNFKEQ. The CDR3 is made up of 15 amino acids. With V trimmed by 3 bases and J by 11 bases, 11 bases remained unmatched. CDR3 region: CASSQGGLAGNEQYF. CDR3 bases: TGTGCCAGCAGCCAGGGAGGACTAGCGGGTAATGAGCAGTACTTC.

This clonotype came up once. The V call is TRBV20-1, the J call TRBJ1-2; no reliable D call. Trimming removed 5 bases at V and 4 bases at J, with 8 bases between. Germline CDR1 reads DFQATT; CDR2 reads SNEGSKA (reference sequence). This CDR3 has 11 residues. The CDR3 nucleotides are TGCAGTGCTCCCGGGAGCTATGGCTACACCTTC. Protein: CSAPGSYGYTF.

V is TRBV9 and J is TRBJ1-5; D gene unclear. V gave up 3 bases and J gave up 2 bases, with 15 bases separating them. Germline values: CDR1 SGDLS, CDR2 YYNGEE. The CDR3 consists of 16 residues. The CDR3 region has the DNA TGTGCCAGCAGCGCCGGAACCCCTTCCGGCAATCAGCCCCAGCATTTT. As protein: CASSAGTPSGNQPQHF.

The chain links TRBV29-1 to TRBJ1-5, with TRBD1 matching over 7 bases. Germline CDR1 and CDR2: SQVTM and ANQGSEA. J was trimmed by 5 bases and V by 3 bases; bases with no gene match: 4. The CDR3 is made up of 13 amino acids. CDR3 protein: CSVDGDSYQPQHF. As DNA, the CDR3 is TGCAGCGTTGACGGGGACAGCTATCAGCCCCAGCATTTT.

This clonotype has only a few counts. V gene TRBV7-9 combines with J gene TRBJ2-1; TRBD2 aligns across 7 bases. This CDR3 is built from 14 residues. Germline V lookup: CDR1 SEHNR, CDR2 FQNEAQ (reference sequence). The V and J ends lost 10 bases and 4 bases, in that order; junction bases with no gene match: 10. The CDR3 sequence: CAKQRGGGYNEQFF. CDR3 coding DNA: TGTGCCAAGCAGCGCGGGGGAGGTTACAATGAGCAGTTCTTC. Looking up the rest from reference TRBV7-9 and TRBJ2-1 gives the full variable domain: DTGVSQNPRHKITKRGQNVTFRCDPISEHNRLYWYRQTLGQGPEFLTYFQNEAQLEKSRLLSDRFSAERPKGSFSTLEIQRTEQGDSAMYLCAKQRGGGYNEQFFGPGTRLTVL.

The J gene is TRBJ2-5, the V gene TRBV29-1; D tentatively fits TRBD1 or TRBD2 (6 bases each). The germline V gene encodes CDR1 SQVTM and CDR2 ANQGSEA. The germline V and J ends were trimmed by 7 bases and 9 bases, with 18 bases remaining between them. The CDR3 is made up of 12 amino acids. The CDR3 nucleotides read TGCAGCGACTCGGGAGAGGGGGAGGCCCAGTACTTC. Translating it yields CSDSGEGEAQYF.

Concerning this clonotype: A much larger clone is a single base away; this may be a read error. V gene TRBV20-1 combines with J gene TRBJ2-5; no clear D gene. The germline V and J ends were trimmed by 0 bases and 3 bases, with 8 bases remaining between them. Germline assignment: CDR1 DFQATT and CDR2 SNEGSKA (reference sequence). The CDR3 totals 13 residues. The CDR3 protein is CSARENLEETQYF. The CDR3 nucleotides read TGCAGTGCTAGAGAAAACCTTGAAGAGACCCAGTACTTC.

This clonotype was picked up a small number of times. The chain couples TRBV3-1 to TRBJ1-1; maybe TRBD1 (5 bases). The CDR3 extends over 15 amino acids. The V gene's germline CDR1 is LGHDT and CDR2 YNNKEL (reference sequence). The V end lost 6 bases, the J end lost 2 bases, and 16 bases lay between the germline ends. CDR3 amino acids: CASRPGSGGNTEAFF. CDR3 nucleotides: TGTGCCAGCAGACCCGGCTCGGGGGGTAACACTGAAGCTTTCTTT.

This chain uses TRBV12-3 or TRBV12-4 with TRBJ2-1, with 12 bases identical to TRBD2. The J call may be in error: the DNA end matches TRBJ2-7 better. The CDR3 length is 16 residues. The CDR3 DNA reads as TGTGCCAGCAGCCCCCGAGGACTAGCGGGGTACAATGAGCAGTACTTC. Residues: CASSPRGLAGYNEQYF.

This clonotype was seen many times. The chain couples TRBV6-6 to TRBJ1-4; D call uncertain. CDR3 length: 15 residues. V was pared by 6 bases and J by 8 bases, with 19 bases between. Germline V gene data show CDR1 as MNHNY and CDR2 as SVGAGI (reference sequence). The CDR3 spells CASSGHGSSSEKLFF. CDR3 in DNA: TGTGCCAGCAGCGGCCACGGGTCCAGCAGCGAAAAACTGTTTTTT.

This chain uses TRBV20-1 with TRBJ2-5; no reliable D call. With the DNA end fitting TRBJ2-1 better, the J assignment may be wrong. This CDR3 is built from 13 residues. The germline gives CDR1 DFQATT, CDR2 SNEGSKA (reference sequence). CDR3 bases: TGCAGTGCTAGACTAGACTGGCAAGAGACCCAGTTCTTC. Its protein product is CSARLDWQETQFF.

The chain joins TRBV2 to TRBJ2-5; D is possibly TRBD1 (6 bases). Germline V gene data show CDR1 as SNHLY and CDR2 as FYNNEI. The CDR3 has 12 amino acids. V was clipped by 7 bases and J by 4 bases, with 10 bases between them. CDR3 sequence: CASKTGLETQYF. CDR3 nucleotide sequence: TGTGCCAGCAAAACAGGGCTAGAGACCCAGTACTTC.

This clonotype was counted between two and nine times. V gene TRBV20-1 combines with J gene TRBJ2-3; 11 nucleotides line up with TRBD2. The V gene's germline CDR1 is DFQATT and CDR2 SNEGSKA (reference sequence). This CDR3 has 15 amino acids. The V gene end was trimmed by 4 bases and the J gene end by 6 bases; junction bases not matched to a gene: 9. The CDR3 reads CSATLIAGGSDTQYF. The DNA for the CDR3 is TGCAGTGCTACCCTCATAGCGGGAGGGTCGGATACGCAGTATTTT.

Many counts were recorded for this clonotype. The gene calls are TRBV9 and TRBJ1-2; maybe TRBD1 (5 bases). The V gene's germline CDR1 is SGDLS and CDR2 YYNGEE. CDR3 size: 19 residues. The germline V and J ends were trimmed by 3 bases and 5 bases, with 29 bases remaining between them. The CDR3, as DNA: TGTGCCAGCAGCGCCGATATCGCCCCGTGGGGGACCGCTGGATATGGCTACACCTTC. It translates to CASSADIAPWGTAGYGYTF.

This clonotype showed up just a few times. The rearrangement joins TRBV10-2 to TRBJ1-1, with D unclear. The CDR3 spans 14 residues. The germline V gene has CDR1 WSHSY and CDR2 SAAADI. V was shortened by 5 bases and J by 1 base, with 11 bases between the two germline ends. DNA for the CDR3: TGCGCCAGCAGTAATGACGGGTCGAACACTGAAGCTTTCTTT. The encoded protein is CASSNDGSNTEAFF.

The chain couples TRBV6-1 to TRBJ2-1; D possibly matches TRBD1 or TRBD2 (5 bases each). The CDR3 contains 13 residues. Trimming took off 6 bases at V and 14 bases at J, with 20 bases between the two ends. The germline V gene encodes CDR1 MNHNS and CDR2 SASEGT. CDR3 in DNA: TGTGCCAGCAGCCCGAGGGAGAGGGGTCGGGAGTTCTTC. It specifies CASSPRERGREFF.

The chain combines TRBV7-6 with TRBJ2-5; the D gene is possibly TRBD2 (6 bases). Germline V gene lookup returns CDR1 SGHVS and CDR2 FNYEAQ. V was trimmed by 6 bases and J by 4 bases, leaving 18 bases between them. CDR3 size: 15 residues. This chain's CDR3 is CASRNTPTRRETQYF. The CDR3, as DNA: TGTGCCAGCAGAAATACACCGACTAGAAGAGAGACCCAGTACTTC.

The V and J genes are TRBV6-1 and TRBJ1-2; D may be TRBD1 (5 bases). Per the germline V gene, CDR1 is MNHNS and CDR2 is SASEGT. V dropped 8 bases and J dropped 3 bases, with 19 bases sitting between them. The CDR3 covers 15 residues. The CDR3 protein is CASCPSHRIDYGYTF. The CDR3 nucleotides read TGTGCCAGCTGCCCGTCCCACAGGATCGACTATGGCTACACCTTC.

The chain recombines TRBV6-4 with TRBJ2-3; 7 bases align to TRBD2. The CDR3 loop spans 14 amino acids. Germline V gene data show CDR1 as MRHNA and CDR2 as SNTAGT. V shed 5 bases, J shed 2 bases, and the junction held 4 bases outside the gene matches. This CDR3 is CASSSGVNTDTQYF. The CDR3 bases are TGTGCCAGCAGTAGCGGGGTGAACACAGATACGCAGTATTTT.